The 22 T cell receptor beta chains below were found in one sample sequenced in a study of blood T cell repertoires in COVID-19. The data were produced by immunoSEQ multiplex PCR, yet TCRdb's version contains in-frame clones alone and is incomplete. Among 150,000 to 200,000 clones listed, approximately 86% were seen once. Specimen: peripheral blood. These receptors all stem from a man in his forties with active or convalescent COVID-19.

The CDR3 protein is CASKLAGGPSDTQYF. The DNA for the CDR3 is TGTGCCAGCAAATTAGCGGGGGGGCCGTCGGATACGCAGTATTTT. V usage is TRBV27 and J usage is TRBJ2-3; 11 bases are a match to TRBD2. Germline CDR1 and CDR2: MNHEY and SMNVEV (reference sequence). V dropped 7 bases and J dropped 6; count of bases not matched to a gene: 9. The CDR3 spans 15 residues.

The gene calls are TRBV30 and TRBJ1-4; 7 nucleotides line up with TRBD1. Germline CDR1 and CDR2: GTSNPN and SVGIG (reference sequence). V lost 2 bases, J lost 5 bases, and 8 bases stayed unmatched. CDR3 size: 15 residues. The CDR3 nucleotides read TGTGCCTGGAGTTCAACAGGGGTCCCCAATGAAAAACTGTTTTTT. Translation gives CAWSSTGVPNEKLFF.

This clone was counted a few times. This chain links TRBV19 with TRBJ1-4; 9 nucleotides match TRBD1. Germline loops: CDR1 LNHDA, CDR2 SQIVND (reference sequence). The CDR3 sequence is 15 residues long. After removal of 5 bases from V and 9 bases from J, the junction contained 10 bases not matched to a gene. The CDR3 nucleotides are TGTGCCAGTAGTTCTTCCGGGACAGGGTCGAAAAAACTGTTTTTT. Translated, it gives CASSSSGTGSKKLFF.

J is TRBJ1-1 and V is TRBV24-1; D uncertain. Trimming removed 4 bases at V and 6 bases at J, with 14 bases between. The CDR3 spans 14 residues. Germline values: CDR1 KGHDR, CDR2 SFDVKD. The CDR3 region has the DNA TGTGCCACCAGTGAATCGGGGATCGGGTCTGAAGCTTTCTTT. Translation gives CATSESGIGSEAFF.

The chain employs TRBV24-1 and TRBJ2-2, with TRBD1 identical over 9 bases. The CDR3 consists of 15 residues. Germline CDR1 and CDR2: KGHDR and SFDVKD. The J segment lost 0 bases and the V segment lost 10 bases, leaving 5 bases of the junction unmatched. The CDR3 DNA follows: TGTGCCACTACCGGGACAGGGACGAACACCGGGGAGCTGTTTTTT. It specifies CATTGTGTNTGELFF.

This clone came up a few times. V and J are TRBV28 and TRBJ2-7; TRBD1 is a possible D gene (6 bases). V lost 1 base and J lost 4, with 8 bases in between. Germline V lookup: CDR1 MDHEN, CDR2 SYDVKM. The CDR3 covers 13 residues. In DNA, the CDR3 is TGTGCCAGCAGTTTATTGGGGGCTTACGAGCAGTACTTC. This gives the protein CASSLLGAYEQYF.

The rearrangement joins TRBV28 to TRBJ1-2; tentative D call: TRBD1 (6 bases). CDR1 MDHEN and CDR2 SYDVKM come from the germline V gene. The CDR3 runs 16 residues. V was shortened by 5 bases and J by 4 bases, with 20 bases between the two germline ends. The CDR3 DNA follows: TGTGCCAGCAGTCAGGGACAAGGCCGGGTTTTCTATGGCTACACCTTC. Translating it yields CASSQGQGRVFYGYTF.

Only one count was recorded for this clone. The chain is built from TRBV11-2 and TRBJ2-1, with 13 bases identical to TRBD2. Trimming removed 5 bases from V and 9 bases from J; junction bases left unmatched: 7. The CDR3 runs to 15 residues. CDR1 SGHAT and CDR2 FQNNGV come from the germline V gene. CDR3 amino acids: CASSPGTSGMGEQFF. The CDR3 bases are TGTGCCAGCAGCCCAGGGACTAGCGGGATGGGTGAGCAGTTCTTC.

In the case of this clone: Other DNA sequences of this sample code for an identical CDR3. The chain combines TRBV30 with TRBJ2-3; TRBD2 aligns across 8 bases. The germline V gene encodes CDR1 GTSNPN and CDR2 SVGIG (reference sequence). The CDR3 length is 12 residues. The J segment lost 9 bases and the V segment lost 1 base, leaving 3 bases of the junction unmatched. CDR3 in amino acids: CAWSAGGDTQYF. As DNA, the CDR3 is TGTGCCTGGAGTGCGGGGGGGGACACGCAGTATTTT.

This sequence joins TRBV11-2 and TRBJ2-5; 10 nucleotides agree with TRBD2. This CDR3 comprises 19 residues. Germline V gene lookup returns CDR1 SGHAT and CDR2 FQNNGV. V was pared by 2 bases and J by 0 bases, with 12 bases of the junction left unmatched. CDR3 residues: CASSLIEGLANPYQETQYF. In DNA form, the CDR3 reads TGTGCCAGCAGCTTAATTGAGGGACTAGCGAACCCCTACCAAGAGACCCAGTACTTC.

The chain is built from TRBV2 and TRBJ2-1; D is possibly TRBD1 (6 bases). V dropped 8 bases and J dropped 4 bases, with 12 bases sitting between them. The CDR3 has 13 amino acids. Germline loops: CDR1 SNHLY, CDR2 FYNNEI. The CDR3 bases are TGTGCCAGCGGGGGCTCTAGATACAATGAGCAGTTCTTC. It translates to CASGGSRYNEQFF.

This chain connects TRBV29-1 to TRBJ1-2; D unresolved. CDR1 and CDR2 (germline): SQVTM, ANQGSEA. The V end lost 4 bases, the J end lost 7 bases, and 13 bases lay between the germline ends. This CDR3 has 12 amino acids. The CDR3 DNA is TGCAGCGTTGTCACCGGCGGTGGTGGCTACACCTTC. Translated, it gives CSVVTGGGGYTF.

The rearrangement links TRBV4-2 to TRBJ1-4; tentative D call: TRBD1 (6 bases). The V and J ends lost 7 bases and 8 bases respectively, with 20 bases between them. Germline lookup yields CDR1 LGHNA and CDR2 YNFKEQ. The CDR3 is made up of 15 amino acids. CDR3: CASTLTQGSREKLFF. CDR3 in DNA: TGTGCCAGCACCCTTACCCAGGGGAGTAGGGAAAAACTGTTTTTT.

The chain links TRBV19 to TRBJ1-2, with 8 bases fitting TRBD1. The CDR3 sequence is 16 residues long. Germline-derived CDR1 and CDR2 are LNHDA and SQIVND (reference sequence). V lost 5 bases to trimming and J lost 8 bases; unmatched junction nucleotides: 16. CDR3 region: CASSGRDRPFSIGYTF. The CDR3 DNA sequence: TGTGCCAGTAGTGGAAGGGACAGGCCCTTCTCGATCGGCTACACCTTC.

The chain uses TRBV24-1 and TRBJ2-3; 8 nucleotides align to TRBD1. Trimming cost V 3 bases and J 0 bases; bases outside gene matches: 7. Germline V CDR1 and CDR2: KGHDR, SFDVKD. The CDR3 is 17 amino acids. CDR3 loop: CATSDPTGETSTDTQYF. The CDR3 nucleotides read TGTGCCACCAGTGATCCGACAGGGGAAACTAGCACAGATACGCAGTATTTT.

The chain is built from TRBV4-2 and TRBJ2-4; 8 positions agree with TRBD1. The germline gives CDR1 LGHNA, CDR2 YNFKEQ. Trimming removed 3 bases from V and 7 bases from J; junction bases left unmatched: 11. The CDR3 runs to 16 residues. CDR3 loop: CASSHREETGVNIQYF. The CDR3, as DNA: TGTGCCAGCAGCCATCGGGAAGAGACAGGGGTGAACATTCAGTACTTC.

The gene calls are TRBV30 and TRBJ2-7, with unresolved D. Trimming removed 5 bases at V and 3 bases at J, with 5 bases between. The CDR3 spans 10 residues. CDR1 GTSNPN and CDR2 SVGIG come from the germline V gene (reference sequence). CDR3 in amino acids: CAWGNYEQYF. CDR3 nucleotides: TGTGCCTGGGGTAACTACGAGCAGTACTTC.

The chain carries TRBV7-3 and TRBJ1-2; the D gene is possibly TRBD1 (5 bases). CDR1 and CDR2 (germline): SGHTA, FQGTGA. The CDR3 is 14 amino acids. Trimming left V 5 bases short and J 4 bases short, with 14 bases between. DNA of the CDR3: TGTGCCAGCAGCCCAACAGGCTCGACCTATGGCTACACCTTC. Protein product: CASSPTGSTYGYTF.

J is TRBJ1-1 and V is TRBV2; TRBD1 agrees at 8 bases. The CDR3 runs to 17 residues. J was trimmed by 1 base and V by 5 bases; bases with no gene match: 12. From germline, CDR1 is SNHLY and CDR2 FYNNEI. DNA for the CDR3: TGTGCCAGCAGTTATGAACCACAGGGGGTAGGGAACACTGAAGCTTTCTTT. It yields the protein CASSYEPQGVGNTEAFF.

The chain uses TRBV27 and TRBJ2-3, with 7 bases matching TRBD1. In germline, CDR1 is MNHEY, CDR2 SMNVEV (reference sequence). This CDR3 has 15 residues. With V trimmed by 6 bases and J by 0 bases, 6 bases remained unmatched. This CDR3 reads CASSPGTASTDTQYF. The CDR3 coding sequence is TGTGCCAGCAGCCCCGGGACAGCAAGCACAGATACGCAGTATTTT.

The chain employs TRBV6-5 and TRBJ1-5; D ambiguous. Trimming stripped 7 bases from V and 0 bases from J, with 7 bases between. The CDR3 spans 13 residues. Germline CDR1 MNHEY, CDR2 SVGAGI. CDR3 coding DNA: TGTGCCAGCATGAGAGTTAGCAATCAGCCCCAGCATTTT. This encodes CASMRVSNQPQHF.

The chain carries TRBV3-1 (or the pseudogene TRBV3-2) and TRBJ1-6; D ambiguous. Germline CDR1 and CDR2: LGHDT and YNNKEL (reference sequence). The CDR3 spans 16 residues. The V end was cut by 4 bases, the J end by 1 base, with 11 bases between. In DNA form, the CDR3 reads TGTGCCAGCAGCCCTACGTCCCCGTCCTATAATTCACCCCTCCACTTT. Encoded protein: CASSPTSPSYNSPLHF.